This entry lists 14 T cell receptor beta chains sequenced from one sample in a study of identical twins. TCRdb re-derived calls from the 5' RACE reads in MiXCR, one entry per CDR3 protein. The sample has roughly 200,000 distinct CDR3 sequences, under 10% seen once; the top ten hold about 2%. The sample also formed part of further work on yellow fever vaccine responses in identical twins.

Material: memory (CD45RO+) T cells sorted from blood. The receptors derive from a woman aged 18-29 years in good health.

This CDR3 reads CASSRQGKYEQYF. CDR3 nucleotides: TGTGCCAGCAGTCGACAGGGTAAATACGAGCAGTACTTC. This chain links TRBV3-1 with TRBJ2-7, with TRBD1 matching over 7 bases. V shed 6 bases, J shed 4 bases, and the junction held 6 bases outside the gene matches. CDR1 is LGHDT and CDR2 is YNNKEL in the germline V gene (reference sequence). This CDR3 is 13 amino acids long.

The sample holds a few counts of this clonotype. The chain joins TRBV3-1 to TRBJ1-4; 8 nucleotides match TRBD1. Germline trimming cut 1 base from V and 5 bases from J; bases unmatched to any gene: 6. CDR3 length equals 16 residues. Germline V gene sequence: CDR1 LGHDT, CDR2 YNNKEL (reference sequence). This CDR3 reads CASSQVGTGGNEKLFF. CDR3 in DNA: TGTGCCAGCAGCCAAGTCGGGACAGGAGGGAATGAAAAACTGTTTTTT. Together with reference TRBV3-1 and TRBJ1-4, the CDR3 gives the full variable domain: DTAVSQTPKYLVTQMGNDKSIKCEQNLGHDTMYWYKQDSKKFLKIMFSYNNKELIINETVPNRFSPKSPDKAHLNLHINSLELGDSAVYFCASSQVGTGGNEKLFFGSGTQLSVL.

In this sample, this clonotype turned up many times. The chain recombines TRBV7-2 with TRBJ2-7; possible D gene TRBD2, 6 bases. This CDR3 region has 15 residues. Germline CDR1 and CDR2: SGHTA and FQGNSA. V was shortened by 1 base and J by 2 bases, with 12 bases between the two germline ends. CDR3 nucleotides: TGTGCCAGCAGCTTAGTTGGAGGGGAACCCTACGAGCAGTACTTC. Its translation: CASSLVGGEPYEQYF.

This clonotype came up many times. J is TRBJ2-7 and V is TRBV10-3, with 12 nucleotides matching TRBD2. Germline V gives CDR1 ENHRY, CDR2 SYGVKD. The CDR3 is 14 amino acids. The V and J ends lost 6 bases and 3 bases, in that order; junction bases with no gene match: 3. The CDR3 sequence: CAISRLAGDYEQYF. CDR3 bases: TGTGCCATCAGCAGACTAGCGGGAGACTACGAGCAGTACTTC.

V gene TRBV7-2 combines with J gene TRBJ2-3; TRBD2 matches 8 bases. The CDR3 sequence is 17 residues long. The V and J ends lost 5 bases and 5 bases, in that order; junction bases with no gene match: 15. In germline, CDR1 is SGHTA, CDR2 FQGNSA. The CDR3 DNA follows: TGTGCCAGCAGCCGGGTCGGCCTCGGGGGGGCCGGAGATACGCAGTATTTT. This sequence encodes CASSRVGLGGAGDTQYF.

This clonotype was counted a few times. The CDR3 reads CASSYGELFF. Here the CDR3 DNA reads TGTGCCAGCAGCTACGGGGAGCTGTTTTTT. The chain employs TRBV7-2 and TRBJ2-2, with D uncertain. CDR1 and CDR2 (germline): SGHTA, FQGNSA. The CDR3 is 10 amino acids. Trimming left V 4 bases short and J 7 bases short, with 1 base between.

This clonotype was seen many times. The gene calls are TRBV28 and TRBJ2-3, with TRBD2 matching 8 bases. The germline V gene encodes CDR1 MDHEN and CDR2 SYDVKM. The J segment lost 3 bases and the V segment lost 11 bases, leaving 10 bases of the junction unmatched. The CDR3 consists of 14 residues. This CDR3 is CAALPQRGTDTQYF. The CDR3 nucleotides read TGTGCCGCCCTCCCCCAGCGGGGGACAGATACGCAGTATTTT.

The table lists this clonotype with many counts. The CDR3 DNA sequence: TGTGCCACCAAGGCAGGGAGTGAGGCCGGGGAGCTGTTTTTT. Translating it yields CATKAGSEAGELFF. The V gene is TRBV24-1, the J gene TRBJ2-2, with D perhaps TRBD1 or TRBD2 (5 bases each). Germline V gives CDR1 KGHDR, CDR2 SFDVKD. V lost 8 bases and J 6 bases, leaving 15 bases between the germline ends. This CDR3 spans 14 amino acids.

A few counts support this clonotype. Given the absence of the conserved phenylalanine or tryptophan at the CDR3 end, a read error is likely. The chain joins TRBV10-3 to TRBJ1-2; TRBD1 agrees at 11 bases. Germline CDR1 ENHRY, CDR2 SYGVKD. The V and J ends lost 6 bases and 7 bases, in that order; junction bases with no gene match: 10. This CDR3 has 15 amino acids. The CDR3 reads CAIRDTGTGGAGYTL. The CDR3 DNA is TGTGCCATCAGGGACACCGGGACAGGGGGAGCTGGCTACACCCTC.

This clonotype has ten or more counts. The chain links TRBV7-3 to TRBJ2-1, with 8 bases aligning to TRBD1. This CDR3 has 16 residues. V lost 4 bases to trimming and J lost 5 bases; unmatched junction nucleotides: 10. CDR1 is SGHTA and CDR2 is FQGTGA in the germline V gene. In DNA form, the CDR3 reads TGTGCCAGCAGCTCTCTACTCGGGACAGGCCACAATGAGCAGTTCTTC. Translating gives CASSSLLGTGHNEQFF.

This clonotype was picked up many times. This chain joins TRBV7-9 and TRBJ1-2; 12 nucleotides match TRBD1. The CDR3 sequence is 14 residues long. Germline-derived CDR1 and CDR2 are SEHNR and FQNEAQ (reference sequence). Trimming at V came to 3 bases and at J to 8 bases, leaving 4 bases not matched to a gene. In DNA, the CDR3 is TGTGCCAGCAGCTTGGGACAGGGGGCGCACGGCTACACCTTC. Its translation: CASSLGQGAHGYTF.

The chain combines TRBV6-5 with TRBJ2-1; D ambiguous. Germline CDR1 MNHEY, CDR2 SVGAGI. Trimming pared 0 bases from V and 10 bases from J, leaving 16 bases between. The CDR3 sequence is 15 residues long. The chain's CDR3 is CASSYSSIGQQEQFF. The CDR3 DNA reads TGTGCCAGCAGTTACTCGAGCATCGGTCAGCAGGAGCAGTTCTTC.

This clonotype was detected ten times or more. This chain uses TRBV20-1 with TRBJ2-1; the D gene could be TRBD1 or TRBD2 (5 bases each). Germline V gene data show CDR1 as DFQATT and CDR2 as SNEGSKA (reference sequence). This CDR3 has 10 residues. The CDR3 sequence is CSGTSNEQFF. The CDR3 coding sequence is TGCAGCGGGACCTCCAATGAGCAGTTCTTC.

This clonotype was counted at least ten times. This rearrangement joins TRBV9 to TRBJ2-7; either TRBD1 or TRBD2 may fit D (5 bases each). Germline values: CDR1 SGDLS, CDR2 YYNGEE. The germline V and J ends were trimmed by 0 bases and 2 bases, with 6 bases remaining between them. The CDR3 extends over 13 amino acids. The CDR3 DNA follows: TGTGCCAGCAGCGTAGGGGGGACCTACGAGCAGTACTTC. Translating gives CASSVGGTYEQYF.